One and the same sample provided the 7 T cell receptor beta chains below, sequenced in a study of cytomegalovirus exposure and HLA in healthy donors. The assay was immunoSEQ multiplex PCR, and TCRdb's table has in-frame clones only and misses some. Among 160,000 or so clones listed, over 80% were seen once. What was sequenced was PBMCs. The receptors were sampled from a man younger than 40 in good health and CMV-seropositive.

The V call is TRBV27, the J call TRBJ1-2; TRBD1 aligns across 8 bases. The junction had 9 bases not matched to a gene; V was cut back by 5 bases and J by 7 bases. The germline gives CDR1 MNHEY, CDR2 SMNVEV (reference sequence). CDR3 size: 14 residues. This CDR3 reads CASSQSQGAAGYTF. The DNA for the CDR3 is TGTGCCAGCAGTCAATCCCAGGGGGCGGCTGGCTACACCTTC.

The J gene is TRBJ2-2, the V gene TRBV7-6, with D possibly TRBD2 on 6 matching bases. The CDR3 loop spans 12 amino acids. V was pared by 3 bases and J by 8 bases, with 7 bases between. The germline CDR1 and CDR2 sequences are SGHVS and FNYEAQ. This CDR3 reads CASSFGLGELFF. As DNA, the CDR3 is TGTGCCAGCAGCTTCGGACTAGGGGAGCTGTTTTTT.

The gene calls are TRBV6-6 and TRBJ2-7; TRBD1 matches 8 bases. This CDR3 has 16 amino acids. V dropped 7 bases and J dropped 5; count of bases not matched to a gene: 16. Germline lookup yields CDR1 MNHNY and CDR2 SVGAGI (reference sequence). CDR3 loop: CASKPPPRTGSHEQYF. The CDR3 DNA is TGTGCCAGCAAACCTCCGCCCCGGACAGGGTCCCACGAGCAGTACTTC.

This clone was recorded a few times. This chain connects TRBV12-5 to TRBJ1-3; D unresolved. Trimming shortened V by 1 base and J by 7 bases, and 11 bases separated the two germline ends. The CDR3 loop spans 14 amino acids. The germline CDR1 and CDR2 sequences are LGHNT and FRNRAP. This CDR3 reads CASGLARHGNTIYF. As DNA, the CDR3 is TGTGCTAGTGGTTTGGCCAGACATGGGAACACCATATATTTT.

The chain couples TRBV29-1 to TRBJ2-3; 7 bases line up with TRBD1. The germline V gene encodes CDR1 SQVTM and CDR2 ANQGSEA. This CDR3 is built from 12 residues. After removal of 7 bases from V and 0 bases from J, the junction contained 1 base not matched to a gene. In DNA form, the CDR3 reads TGCAGCGCGACAGGGAGCACAGATACGCAGTATTTT. Its protein product is CSATGSTDTQYF.

This clone has just a few counts. The CDR3 loop is CASSQQTGGRNEQFF. The CDR3, as DNA: TGTGCCAGCAGCCAACAGACAGGGGGCCGGAATGAGCAGTTCTTC. The chain links TRBV4-2 to TRBJ2-1, with 10 nucleotides matching TRBD1. Germline loops: CDR1 LGHNA, CDR2 YNFKEQ. The CDR3 covers 15 residues. V lost 2 bases to trimming and J lost 7 bases; unmatched junction nucleotides: 5.

V usage is TRBV5-8 and J usage is TRBJ1-5; unclear D gene. V lost 7 bases, J lost 0 bases, and 11 bases lay in between. Germline V gene sequence: CDR1 SGHTS, CDR2 YDEGEE. The CDR3 consists of 14 residues. This chain's CDR3 is CASGLRYSNQPQHF. CDR3 nucleotide sequence: TGTGCCAGCGGACTGCGGTATAGCAATCAGCCCCAGCATTTT.